These 8 T cell receptor beta chains originate from one sample sequenced in a study of cytomegalovirus exposure and HLA in healthy donors. PCR primers comprised 60 Vbeta and 13 Jbeta primers. This table comes from immunoSEQ multiplex PCR, and its TCRdb copy is limited to in-frame clones, with some not included. Of some 71,000 clones in the sample, about 70% were seen once. Sequencing was performed on PBMCs. The receptors here all came from a man between 40 and 49 years old in good health and CMV-seropositive.

This chain uses TRBV29-1 with TRBJ1-2; unclear D gene. This CDR3 spans 13 amino acids. Germline V gene lookup returns CDR1 SQVTM and CDR2 ANQGSEA. V gave up 3 bases and J gave up 7 bases, with 15 bases separating them. CDR3 region: CSVDGPAGGGYTF. The CDR3 bases are TGCAGCGTTGATGGGCCAGCTGGAGGTGGCTACACCTTC.

CDR3 nucleotide sequence: TGTGCCAGCAGCCTGTCGGCGGGTCGGTACAATGAGCAGTTCTTC. It specifies CASSLSAGRYNEQFF. The J gene is TRBJ2-1, the V gene TRBV7-6; tentatively, D is TRBD2 (5 bases). Deletions cut 5 bases from V and 4 bases from J, with 15 bases between. This CDR3 has 15 amino acids. Germline V lookup: CDR1 SGHVS, CDR2 FNYEAQ.

This chain uses TRBV19 with TRBJ1-2; D is ambiguous. The CDR3 contains 15 residues. V dropped 1 base and J dropped 0 bases, with 9 bases sitting between them. Germline loops: CDR1 LNHDA, CDR2 SQIVND (reference sequence). CDR3 sequence: CASSIARRANYGYTF. The CDR3 coding sequence is TGTGCCAGTAGTATAGCGAGGAGAGCTAACTATGGCTACACCTTC.

The chain has TRBV27 and TRBJ1-2; 8 positions agree with TRBD1. The length of the CDR3 is 18 residues. V trimming: 5 bases; J trimming: 4 bases; junction bases outside the gene matches: 18. CDR1 MNHEY and CDR2 SMNVEV come from the germline V gene (reference sequence). The CDR3 loop reads CASSIKHLTGGSGYGYTF. CDR3 bases: TGTGCCAGCAGTATAAAACACCTAACAGGGGGAAGTGGCTATGGCTACACCTTC.

The rearrangement links TRBV14 to TRBJ2-5, with 12 nucleotides matching TRBD2. The CDR3 has 15 amino acids. Germline values: CDR1 SGHDN, CDR2 FVKESK. Unmatched junction bases numbered 2, after V lost 1 base and J lost 5 bases. The CDR3, as DNA: TGTGCCAGCAGCCAAGCGCTAGCGGGAGGGGAGACCCAGTACTTC. Translation gives CASSQALAGGETQYF.

V is TRBV10-3 and J is TRBJ1-2, with TRBD1 as a possible D gene (6 bases). V lost 4 bases and J 3 bases, leaving 9 bases between the germline ends. The CDR3 is 13 residues long. CDR1 and CDR2 (germline): ENHRY, SYGVKD. CDR3 DNA sequence: TGTGCCATCAGTGGGACAGTTCACTATGGCTACACCTTC. Encoded protein: CAISGTVHYGYTF.

CDR3 amino acids: CASTLTSGSEVQYF. The CDR3 DNA reads TGCGCCAGCACCCTGACTAGCGGCTCGGAGGTGCAGTACTTC. The chain uses TRBV5-1 and TRBJ2-7; 9 positions match TRBD2. CDR1 and CDR2 (germline): SGHRS, YFSETQ. CDR3 length: 14 residues. Germline trimming cut 6 bases from V and 9 bases from J; bases unmatched to any gene: 13.

The chain joins TRBV10-3 to TRBJ2-5; D is possibly TRBD1 (5 bases). V gave up 0 bases and J gave up 4 bases, with 12 bases separating them. CDR1 and CDR2 (germline): ENHRY, SYGVKD. The CDR3 length is 15 residues. CDR3 sequence (DNA): TGTGCCATCAGTGAGTCTTCCAGGGAAGGAGAGACCCAGTACTTC. Its protein product is CAISESSREGETQYF.